These 20 T cell receptor beta chains share one sample of origin, sequenced in a study of cytomegalovirus exposure and HLA in healthy donors. TCRdb's copy holds only in-frame clones and misses some; the assay was immunoSEQ multiplex PCR. The table shows roughly 150,000 clones, with roughly 90% occurring only once. The sequenced sample consisted of PBMCs. The receptors were sampled from a man younger than 35 in good health and CMV-seronegative.

There are a few counts of this clone. This chain connects TRBV30 to TRBJ1-2; 9 positions agree with TRBD1. Germline CDR1 reads GTSNPN; CDR2 reads SVGIG (reference sequence). V was pared by 4 bases and J by 11 bases, with 14 bases of the junction left unmatched. There are 14 residues in the CDR3. This CDR3 reads CAWTPDRGLAGYTF. The CDR3 DNA sequence: TGTGCCTGGACCCCGGACAGGGGCTTGGCGGGGTACACCTTC.

V and J are TRBV6-5 and TRBJ2-1; no clear D. There are 11 residues in the CDR3. Germline CDR1 MNHEY, CDR2 SVGAGI. Trimming pared 11 bases from V and 4 bases from J, leaving 9 bases between. The CDR3 region has the DNA TGTGCCGCCAAACAGTACAATGAGCAGTTCTTC. Encoded protein: CAAKQYNEQFF.

This clone showed up just once. The rearrangement uses TRBV5-1 and TRBJ2-1; perhaps TRBD2 as D (6 bases). Germline values: CDR1 SGHRS, CDR2 YFSETQ. The CDR3 has 15 amino acids. The V end lost 4 bases, the J end lost 4 bases, and 15 bases lay between the germline ends. The CDR3 here is CASSPGTPLYNEQFF. CDR3 in DNA: TGCGCCAGCAGCCCGGGGACTCCCCTTTACAATGAGCAGTTCTTC.

Notes on this clone: The junction shows a germline mismatch at one end, possibly a read error. The rearrangement joins TRBV28 to TRBJ1-5; 10 bases are a match to TRBD1. This CDR3 is built from 15 residues. Germline CDR1 and CDR2: MDHEN and SYDVKM. CDR3 nucleotides: TGTGCCAGCAGTGTATGGACAGGGGGAGGTCAGCCCCAGCATTTT. Amino acids: CASSVWTGGGQPQHF.

The CDR3 nucleotides are TGTGCCAGCAGTGGCGACAGGGGGCACGGGGAGACCCAGTACTTC. Its translation is CASSGDRGHGETQYF. The chain couples TRBV6-1 to TRBJ2-5, with 10 bases identical to TRBD1. The CDR3 loop spans 15 amino acids. Trimming cost V 4 bases and J 5 bases; bases outside gene matches: 7. In germline, CDR1 is MNHNS, CDR2 SASEGT.

The rearrangement links TRBV5-6 to TRBJ2-1; 9 bases map to TRBD2. V lost 1 base, J lost 4 bases, and 3 bases stayed unmatched. Germline loops: CDR1 SGHDT, CDR2 YYEEEE. CDR3 length: 15 residues. This CDR3 is CASSLTSGRYNEQFF. Written as DNA, the CDR3 is TGTGCCAGCAGCTTGACTAGCGGGCGTTACAATGAGCAGTTCTTC.

The J gene is TRBJ2-7, the V gene TRBV29-1; possibly TRBD2 for D (6 bases). The germline V gene has CDR1 SQVTM and CDR2 ANQGSEA. The CDR3 is made up of 13 amino acids. V was cut by 1 base and J by 2 bases, with 9 bases left in between. The DNA for the CDR3 is TGCAGCGTTGAAGGCGGGGCTGCCTACGAGCAGTACTTC. It specifies CSVEGGAAYEQYF.

The chain has TRBV7-6 and TRBJ2-7; 11 nucleotides line up with TRBD1. This CDR3 contains 14 residues. J gave up 8 bases and V 1 base, and 4 bases lay outside the gene matches. CDR1 and CDR2 from the germline V gene are SGHVS and FNYEAQ. CDR3 coding DNA: TGTGCCAGCAGCTTAGGGACAGGGGGCCGGCAGCAGTACTTC. Encoded protein: CASSLGTGGRQQYF.

J is TRBJ1-1 and V is TRBV7-3, with TRBD1 matching 9 bases. This CDR3 is 11 amino acids long. Germline assignment: CDR1 SGHTA and CDR2 FQGTGA. V trimming: 3 bases; J trimming: 11 bases; junction bases outside the gene matches: 1. The CDR3 loop is CASSLGQGAFF. The CDR3 DNA sequence: TGTGCCAGCAGCTTGGGACAGGGCGCTTTCTTT. Using reference TRBV7-3 and TRBJ1-1 for the parts outside the CDR3, the full variable domain is GAGVSQTPSNKVTEKGKYVELRCDPISGHTALYWYRQSLGQGPEFLIYFQGTGAADDSGLPNDRFFAVRPEGSVSTLKIQRTERGDSAVYLCASSLGQGAFFGQGTRLTVV.

The V and J genes are TRBV6-5 and TRBJ2-4; D ambiguous. CDR1 is MNHEY, CDR2 SVGAGI, per germline. The CDR3 covers 14 residues. V lost 2 bases and J 0 bases, leaving 5 bases between the germline ends. DNA for the CDR3: TGTGCCAGCAGTTACAGAGCAGCCAAAAACATTCAGTACTTC. It specifies CASSYRAAKNIQYF.

The table lists this clone with a count of one. The rearrangement uses TRBV11-2 and TRBJ1-1, with D possibly matching TRBD1 (5 bases). This CDR3 contains 14 residues. V was shortened by 3 bases and J by 5 bases, with 13 bases between the two germline ends. Germline V gene sequence: CDR1 SGHAT, CDR2 FQNNGV. DNA of the CDR3: TGTGCCAGCAGCTTGTCGCGACAGTCAACTGAAGCTTTCTTT. Translation: CASSLSRQSTEAFF.

The V and J genes are TRBV9 and TRBJ2-1; TRBD2 is a possible D gene (6 bases). Germline CDR1 SGDLS, CDR2 YYNGEE. The V end lost 0 bases, the J end lost 0 bases, and 16 bases lay between the germline ends. CDR3 length equals 18 residues. The CDR3 region has the DNA TGTGCCAGCAGCGTAGGCGCGGGACTCCAGAGCTCCTACAATGAGCAGTTCTTC. This codes for CASSVGAGLQSSYNEQFF.

CDR3 DNA sequence: TGCGCCAGCAGCCCGGGACAAGTAGGAAACACCATATATTTT. This translates into CASSPGQVGNTIYF. This chain links TRBV5-1 with TRBJ1-3; D might be TRBD1 (6 bases). Looked up from germline, CDR1 is SGHRS and CDR2 is YFSETQ. With 4 bases removed from V and 4 bases from J, the gap between germline ends came to 12 bases. The CDR3 length is 14 residues.

V and J are TRBV5-1 and TRBJ1-2; 7 bases match TRBD1. The CDR3 spans 14 residues. V trimming: 4 bases; J trimming: 2 bases; junction bases outside the gene matches: 5. The germline V gene encodes CDR1 SGHRS and CDR2 YFSETQ. Here the CDR3 reads CASSVGQRNYGYTF. The CDR3 region has the DNA TGCGCCAGCAGCGTGGGACAGCGCAACTATGGCTACACCTTC.

This chain uses TRBV5-6 with TRBJ2-1; 10 bases agree with TRBD2. Germline-derived CDR1 and CDR2 are SGHDT and YYEEEE. The CDR3 has 16 residues. Unmatched junction bases numbered 8, after V lost 2 bases and J lost 6 bases. The CDR3 is CASSFAGLAGVNEQFF. Written as DNA, the CDR3 is TGTGCCAGCAGCTTCGCCGGGCTAGCGGGAGTCAATGAGCAGTTCTTC.

The J gene is TRBJ1-1, the V gene TRBV7-2, with D uncertain. The V gene lost 1 base and the J gene lost 3 bases, with 6 bases spanning the gap. The CDR3 sequence is 13 residues long. CDR1 and CDR2 from the germline V gene are SGHTA and FQGNSA. Written as DNA, the CDR3 is TGTGCCAGCAGCTTAGATTCGTACACTGAAGCTTTCTTT. Translation: CASSLDSYTEAFF.

The chain employs TRBV18 and TRBJ1-3; D gene unclear. This CDR3 comprises 13 residues. Looked up from germline, CDR1 is KGHSH and CDR2 is LQKENI. Trimming pared 2 bases from V and 7 bases from J, leaving 9 bases between. For the CDR3, the DNA is TGTGCCAGCTCACCAGAGGCGGGGAACACCATATATTTT. It specifies CASSPEAGNTIYF.

This clone showed up just a few times. The chain employs TRBV20-1 and TRBJ2-1; TRBD2 matches 10 bases. The ends lost 7 bases at V and 6 bases at J; junction bases unmatched: 0. Germline V gene lookup returns CDR1 DFQATT and CDR2 SNEGSKA (reference sequence). This CDR3 spans 11 amino acids. This CDR3 reads CSGTSGNEQFF. The CDR3 DNA reads TGCAGTGGGACTAGCGGCAATGAGCAGTTCTTC.

The chain uses TRBV5-1 and TRBJ2-2; tentative D call: TRBD1 (5 bases). Trimming stripped 3 bases from V and 9 bases from J, with 21 bases between. The germline V gene has CDR1 SGHRS and CDR2 YFSETQ. CDR3 length equals 16 residues. CDR3 nucleotide sequence: TGCGCCAGCAGCTCTTCTGCTTTAACAGGAGCCCGGGAGCTGTTTTTT. This translates into CASSSSALTGARELFF.

The count of this clone is one. The chain recombines TRBV2 with TRBJ2-5, with 9 bases that match TRBD2. J gave up 1 base and V 3 bases, and 9 bases lay outside the gene matches. CDR3 size: 17 residues. CDR1 is SNHLY, CDR2 FYNNEI, per germline. In DNA form, the CDR3 reads TGTGCCAGCAGTGACCACAGAGTAGCGGGGGCCCAAGAGACCCAGTACTTC. Translation: CASSDHRVAGAQETQYF.